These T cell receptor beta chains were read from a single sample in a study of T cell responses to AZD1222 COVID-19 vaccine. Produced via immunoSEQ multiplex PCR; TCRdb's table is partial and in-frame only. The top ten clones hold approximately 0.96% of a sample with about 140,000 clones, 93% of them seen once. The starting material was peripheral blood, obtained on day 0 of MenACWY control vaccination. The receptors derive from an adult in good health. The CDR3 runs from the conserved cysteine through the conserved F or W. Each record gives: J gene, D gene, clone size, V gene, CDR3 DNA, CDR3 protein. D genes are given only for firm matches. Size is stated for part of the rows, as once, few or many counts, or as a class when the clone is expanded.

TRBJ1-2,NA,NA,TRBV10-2,TGCGCCAGTAAGGGGACGCGTAGGGTTGGCTACACCTTC,CASKGTRRVGYTF
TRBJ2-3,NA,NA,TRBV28,TGTGCCAGCAGCGACGGCGGCACCGGCACAGATACGCAGTATTTT,CASSDGGTGTDTQYF
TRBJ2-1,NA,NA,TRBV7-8,TGTGCCAGCAGCCGTGAGGGACTCCTGACCAACAATGAGCAGTTCTTC,CASSREGLLTNNEQFF
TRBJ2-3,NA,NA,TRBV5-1,TGCGCCAGCAGCTCCCTAGGGGGGGGTCTGGCAGATACGCAGTATTTT,CASSSLGGGLADTQYF
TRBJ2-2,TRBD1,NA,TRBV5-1,TGCGCCAGCAGCTCACAGGGGGGTGACACCGGGGAGCTGTTTTTT,CASSSQGGDTGELFF
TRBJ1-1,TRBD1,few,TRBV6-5,TGTGCCAGCAGTTTTGCAGGGGGCCCTACTGAAGCTTTCTTT,CASSFAGGPTEAFF
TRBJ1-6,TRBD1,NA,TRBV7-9,TGTGCCAGCAGCTGGACAGGGAATAATTCACCCCTCCACTTT,CASSWTGNNSPLHF
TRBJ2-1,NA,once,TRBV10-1,TGCGCCAGCAGTGAACCAGGGGCCCCCAATGAGCAGTTCTTC,CASSEPGAPNEQFF
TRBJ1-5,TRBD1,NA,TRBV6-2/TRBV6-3,TGTGCCAGCAGTTCTACAGGGGGCTCTGGTCAGCCCCAGCATTTT,CASSSTGGSGQPQHF
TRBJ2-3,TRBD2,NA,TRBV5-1,TGCGCCAGCAGCCGGAGGACTAGCGGGGACTCTCCGTATTTT,CASSRRTSGDSPYF
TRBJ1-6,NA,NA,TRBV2,TGTGCCAGCAAGAGGGGTAGAGTGGATTCACCCCTCCACTTT,CASKRGRVDSPLHF